The entry below describes one T cell receptor beta chain. The antigen remains undetermined. The CDR3 runs to 16 residues. The V gene end was trimmed by 2 bases and the J gene end by 6 bases; junction bases not matched to a gene: 8. Germline CDR1 MNHNY, CDR2 SVGAGI (reference sequence). The data were obtained in a study of cytomegalovirus exposure and HLA in healthy donors. Findings and caveats of the study: As a later analysis showed, several of the most significant clusters appeared to be linked to common viral pathogens. Most TCR sequences were seen very rarely across donors, but some public TCRs occurred in many.

PCR employed 60 Vbeta and 13 Jbeta primers. Measured with immunoSEQ multiplex PCR; TCRdb has only the in-frame clones, and not every one. The sample yields some 140,000 clones, roughly three quarters seen once. Material: PBMCs. The receptor was isolated from a woman aged 40 to 49 in good health and CMV-seronegative. This chain links TRBV6-6 with TRBJ1-5; 9 nucleotides agree with TRBD1. The CDR3 region has the DNA TGTGCCAGCAGTTACCGAGACAGGGGGGTAAGTCAGCCCCAGCATTTT. Its translation: CASSYRDRGVSQPQHF.